The source of this TCR beta chain is a study of blood T cell repertoires in COVID-19. Study in general: Donors in the United States, Italy and Spain gave samples during acute or convalescent COVID-19. T cells, B-cell-depleted T cells, or PBMCs provided the cDNA or gDNA that served as material.

Study processing details: For nucleated cells, counts were estimated from reference gene primer amplification. Generated by immunoSEQ multiplex PCR, the TCRdb table keeps only in-frame clones and is missing some. D and trimming were read from the DNA, whereas the V and J calls and clone size are those reported in that table. Of 95,000 to 110,000 clones listed, 80% are singletons. The CDR3 has 15 amino acids. V was cut by 8 bases and J by 0 bases, with 14 bases left in between. In germline, CDR1 is SNHLY, CDR2 FYNNEI. This sequence was found in a man aged 65 to 79 with acute or convalescent COVID-19. The chain carries TRBV2 and TRBJ1-5; D gene ambiguous. Sequencing was performed on peripheral blood. Here the CDR3 reads CASGPDTYSNQPQHF. CDR3 DNA: TGTGCCAGCGGCCCCGACACTTATAGCAATCAGCCCCAGCATTTT.